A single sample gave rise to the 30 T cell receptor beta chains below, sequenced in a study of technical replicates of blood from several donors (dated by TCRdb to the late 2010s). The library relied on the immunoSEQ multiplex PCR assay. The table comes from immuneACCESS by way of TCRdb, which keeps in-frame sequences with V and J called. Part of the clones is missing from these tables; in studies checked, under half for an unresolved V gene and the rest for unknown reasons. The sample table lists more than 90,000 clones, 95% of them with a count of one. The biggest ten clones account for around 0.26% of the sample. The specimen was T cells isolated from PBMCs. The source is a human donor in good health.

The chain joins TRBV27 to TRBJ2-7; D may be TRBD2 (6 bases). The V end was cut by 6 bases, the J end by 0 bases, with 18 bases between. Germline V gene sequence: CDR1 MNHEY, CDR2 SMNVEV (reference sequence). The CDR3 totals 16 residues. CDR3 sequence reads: CASRPPGLPPSYEQYF. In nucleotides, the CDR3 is TGTGCCAGCAGACCCCCGGGACTCCCGCCCTCCTACGAGCAGTACTTC.

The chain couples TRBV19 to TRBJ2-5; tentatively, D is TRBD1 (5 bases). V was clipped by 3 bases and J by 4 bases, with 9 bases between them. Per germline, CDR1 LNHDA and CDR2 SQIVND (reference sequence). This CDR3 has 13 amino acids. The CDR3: CASSISRVETQYF. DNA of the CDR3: TGTGCCAGTAGTATCTCCAGGGTAGAGACCCAGTACTTC.

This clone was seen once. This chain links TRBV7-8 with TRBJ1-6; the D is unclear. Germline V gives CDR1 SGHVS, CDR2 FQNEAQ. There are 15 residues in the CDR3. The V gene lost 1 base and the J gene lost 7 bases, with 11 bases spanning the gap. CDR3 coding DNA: TGTGCCAGCAGCTTAGGGCTCCAGATAAATTCACCCCTCCACTTT. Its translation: CASSLGLQINSPLHF.

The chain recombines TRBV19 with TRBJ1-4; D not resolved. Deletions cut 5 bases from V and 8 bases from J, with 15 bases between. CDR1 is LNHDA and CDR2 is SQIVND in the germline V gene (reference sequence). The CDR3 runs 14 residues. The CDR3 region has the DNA TGTGCCAGTAGTGTAGGGAGTTCGAGGGAAAAACTGTTTTTT. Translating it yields CASSVGSSREKLFF.

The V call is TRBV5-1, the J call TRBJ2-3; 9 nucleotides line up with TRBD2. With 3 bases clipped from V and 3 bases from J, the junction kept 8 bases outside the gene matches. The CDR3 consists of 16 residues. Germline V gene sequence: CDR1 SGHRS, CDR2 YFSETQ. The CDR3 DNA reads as TGCGCCAGCAGCTGGCGCTCTAGCGGGACTACAGATACGCAGTATTTT. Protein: CASSWRSSGTTDTQYF.

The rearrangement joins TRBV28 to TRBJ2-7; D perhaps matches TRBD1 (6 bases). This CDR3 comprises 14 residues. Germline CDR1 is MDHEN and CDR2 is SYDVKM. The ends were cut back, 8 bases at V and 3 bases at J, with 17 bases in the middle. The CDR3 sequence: CASVPGPGHYEQYF. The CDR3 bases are TGTGCCAGCGTTCCGGGACCGGGACACTACGAGCAGTACTTC.

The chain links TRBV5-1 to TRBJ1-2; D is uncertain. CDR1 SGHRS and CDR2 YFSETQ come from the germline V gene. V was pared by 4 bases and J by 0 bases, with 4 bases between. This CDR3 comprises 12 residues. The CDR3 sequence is CASSRANYGYTF. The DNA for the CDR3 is TGCGCCAGCAGCCGGGCTAACTATGGCTACACCTTC.

CDR3 DNA: TGTGCCAGCTCACCACGCCCGACAGCTCTCTCTGGGGCCAACGTCCTGACTTTC. Protein product: CASSPRPTALSGANVLTF. The chain recombines TRBV18 with TRBJ2-6; D is perhaps TRBD1 (5 bases). The CDR3 runs 18 residues. V lost 1 base and J lost 0, with 13 bases in between. Germline-derived CDR1 and CDR2 are KGHSH and LQKENI.

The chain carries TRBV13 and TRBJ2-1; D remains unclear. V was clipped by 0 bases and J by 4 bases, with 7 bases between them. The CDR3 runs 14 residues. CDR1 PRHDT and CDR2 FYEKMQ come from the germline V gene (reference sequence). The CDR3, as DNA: TGTGCCAGCAGCTTAGGGCAGGTGTACAATGAGCAGTTCTTC. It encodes CASSLGQVYNEQFF.

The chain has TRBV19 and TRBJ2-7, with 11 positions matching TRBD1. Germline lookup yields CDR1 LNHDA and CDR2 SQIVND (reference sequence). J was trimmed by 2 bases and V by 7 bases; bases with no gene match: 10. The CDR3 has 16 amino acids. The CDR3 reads CASISGQGGPTYEQYF. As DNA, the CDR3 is TGTGCCAGTATTTCGGGACAGGGGGGACCCACCTACGAGCAGTACTTC.

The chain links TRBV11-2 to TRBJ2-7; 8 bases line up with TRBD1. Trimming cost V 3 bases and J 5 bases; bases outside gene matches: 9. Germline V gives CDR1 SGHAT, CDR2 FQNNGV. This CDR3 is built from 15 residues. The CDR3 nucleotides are TGTGCCAGCAGCTTGAAGGACAGGGCCTATGACGAGCAGTACTTC. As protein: CASSLKDRAYDEQYF. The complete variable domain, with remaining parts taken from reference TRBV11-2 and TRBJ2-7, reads EAGVAQSPRYKIIEKRQSVAFWCNPISGHATLYWYQQILGQGPKLLIQFQNNGVVDDSQLPKDRFSAERLKGVDSTLKIQPAKLEDSAVYLCASSLKDRAYDEQYFGPGTRLTVT.

CDR3 sequence: CASSEGLGGYTF. Written as DNA, the CDR3 is TGTGCCAGCAGTGAGGGACTTGGTGGCTACACCTTC. This chain uses TRBV25-1 with TRBJ1-2, with a tentative D call TRBD1 (5 bases). CDR1 and CDR2 (germline): MGHDK, SYGVNS. Trimming stripped 3 bases from V and 7 bases from J, with 9 bases between. CDR3 length: 12 amino acids.

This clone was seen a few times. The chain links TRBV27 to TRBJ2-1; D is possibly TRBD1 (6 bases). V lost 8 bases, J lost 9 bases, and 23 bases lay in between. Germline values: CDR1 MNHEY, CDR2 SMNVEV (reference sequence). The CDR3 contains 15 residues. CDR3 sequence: CASFTGVGTIGEQFF. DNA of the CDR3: TGTGCCAGCTTTACCGGAGTAGGGACAATCGGTGAGCAGTTCTTC.

CDR3 in amino acids: CASSRGALHF. CDR3 coding DNA: TGTGCCAGCAGCAGGGGGGCCCTCCACTTT. This chain links TRBV6-1 with TRBJ1-6; 7 bases align to TRBD1. CDR3 size: 10 residues. The ends lost 6 bases at V and 14 bases at J; junction bases unmatched: 1. From germline, CDR1 is MNHNS and CDR2 SASEGT.

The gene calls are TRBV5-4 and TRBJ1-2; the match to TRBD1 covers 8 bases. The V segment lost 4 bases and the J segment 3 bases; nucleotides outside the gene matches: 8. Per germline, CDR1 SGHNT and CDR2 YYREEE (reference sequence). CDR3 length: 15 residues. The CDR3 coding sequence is TGTGCCAGCAGCCCGACCCCACAGGGGGACTATGGCTACACCTTC. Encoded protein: CASSPTPQGDYGYTF.

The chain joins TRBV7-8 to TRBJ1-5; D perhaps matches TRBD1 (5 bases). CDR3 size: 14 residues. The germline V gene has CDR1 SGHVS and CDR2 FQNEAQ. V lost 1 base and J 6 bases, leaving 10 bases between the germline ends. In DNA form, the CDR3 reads TGTGCCAGCAGCTTAGAAAGGCAGGGTCAGCCCCAGCATTTT. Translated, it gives CASSLERQGQPQHF.

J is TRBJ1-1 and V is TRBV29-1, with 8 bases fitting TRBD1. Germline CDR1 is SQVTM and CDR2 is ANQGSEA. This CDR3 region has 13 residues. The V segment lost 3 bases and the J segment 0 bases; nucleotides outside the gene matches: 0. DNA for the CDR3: TGCAGCGTTGAGGGACAGGTGAACACTGAAGCTTTCTTT. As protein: CSVEGQVNTEAFF. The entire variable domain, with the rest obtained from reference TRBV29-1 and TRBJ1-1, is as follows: SAVISQKPSRDICQRGTSLTIQCQVDSQVTMMFWYRQQPGQSLTLIATANQGSEATYESGFVIDKFPISRPNLTFSTLTVSNMSPEDSSIYLCSVEGQVNTEAFFGQGTRLTVV.

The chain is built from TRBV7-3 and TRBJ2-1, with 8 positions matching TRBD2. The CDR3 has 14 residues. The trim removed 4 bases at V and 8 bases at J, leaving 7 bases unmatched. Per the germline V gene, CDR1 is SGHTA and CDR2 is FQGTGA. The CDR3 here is CASSSIGGADEQFF. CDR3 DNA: TGTGCCAGCAGCTCCATCGGGGGGGCGGATGAGCAGTTCTTC.

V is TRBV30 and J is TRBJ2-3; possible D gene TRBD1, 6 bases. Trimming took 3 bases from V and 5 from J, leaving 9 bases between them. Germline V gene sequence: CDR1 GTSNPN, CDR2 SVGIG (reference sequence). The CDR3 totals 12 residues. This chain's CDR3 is CAWSWGQDTQYF. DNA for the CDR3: TGTGCCTGGAGCTGGGGGCAAGATACGCAGTATTTT.

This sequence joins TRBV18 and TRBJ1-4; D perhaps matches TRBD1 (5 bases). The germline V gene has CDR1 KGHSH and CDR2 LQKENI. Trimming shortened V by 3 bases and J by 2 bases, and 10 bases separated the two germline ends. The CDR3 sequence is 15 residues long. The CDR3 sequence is CASSPQGMTNEKLFF. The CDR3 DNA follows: TGTGCCAGCTCACCTCAGGGTATGACTAATGAAAAACTGTTTTTT.

The CDR3 is CASSPGHGSYEQYF. The CDR3 nucleotides are TGCGCCAGCAGCCCCGGACACGGCTCCTACGAGCAGTACTTC. This rearrangement joins TRBV5-1 to TRBJ2-7, with D tentatively TRBD1 (5 bases). CDR1 and CDR2 (germline): SGHRS, YFSETQ. The V and J ends lost 4 bases and 0 bases respectively, with 11 bases between them. The CDR3 is made up of 14 amino acids.

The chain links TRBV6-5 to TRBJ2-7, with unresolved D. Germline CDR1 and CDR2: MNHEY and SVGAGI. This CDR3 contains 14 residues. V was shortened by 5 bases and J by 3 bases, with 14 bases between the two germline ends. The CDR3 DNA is TGTGCCAGCAGTCCCCAGACTGATTACTACGAGCAGTACTTC. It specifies CASSPQTDYYEQYF.

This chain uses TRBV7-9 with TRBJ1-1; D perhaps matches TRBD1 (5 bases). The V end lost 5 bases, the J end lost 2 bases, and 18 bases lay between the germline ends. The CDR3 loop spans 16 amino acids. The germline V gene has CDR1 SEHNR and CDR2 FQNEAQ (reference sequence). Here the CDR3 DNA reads TGTGCCAGCAGCCTATTTAGTAGACAGACTAACACTGAAGCTTTCTTT. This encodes CASSLFSRQTNTEAFF.

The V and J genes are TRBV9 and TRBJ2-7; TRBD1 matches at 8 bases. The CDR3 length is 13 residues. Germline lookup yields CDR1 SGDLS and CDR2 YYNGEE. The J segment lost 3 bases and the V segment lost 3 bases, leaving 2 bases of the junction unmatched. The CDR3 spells CASSGDRIYEQYF. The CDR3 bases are TGTGCCAGCAGCGGGGACAGGATCTACGAGCAGTACTTC.

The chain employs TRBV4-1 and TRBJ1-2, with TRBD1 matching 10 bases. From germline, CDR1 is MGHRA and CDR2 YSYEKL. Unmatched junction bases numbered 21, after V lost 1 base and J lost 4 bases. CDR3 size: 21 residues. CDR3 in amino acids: CASSQVREPVPGQGTVYGYTF. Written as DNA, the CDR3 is TGCGCCAGCAGCCAAGTTAGAGAACCCGTCCCGGGACAGGGGACCGTCTATGGCTACACCTTC.

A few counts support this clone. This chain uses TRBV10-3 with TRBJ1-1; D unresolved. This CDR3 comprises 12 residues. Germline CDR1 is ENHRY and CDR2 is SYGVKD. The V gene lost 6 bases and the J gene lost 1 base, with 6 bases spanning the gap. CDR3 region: CAIRPRNTEAFF. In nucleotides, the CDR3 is TGTGCCATCAGACCTAGGAACACTGAAGCTTTCTTT.

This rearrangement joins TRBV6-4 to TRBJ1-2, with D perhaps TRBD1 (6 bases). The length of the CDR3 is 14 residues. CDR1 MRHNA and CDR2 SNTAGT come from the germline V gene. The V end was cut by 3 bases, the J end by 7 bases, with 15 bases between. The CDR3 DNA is TGTGCCAGCAGTGAGGAGGCAGGGGTTGGTGGCTACACCTTC. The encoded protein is CASSEEAGVGGYTF.

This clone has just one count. This chain's CDR3 is CASSEGAGGEQYF. The DNA of the CDR3 is TGTGCCAGCAGCGAAGGGGCAGGTGGGGAGCAGTACTTC. V and J are TRBV7-8 and TRBJ2-7; D is perhaps TRBD1 (5 bases). Trimming took 5 bases from V and 7 from J, leaving 15 bases between them. This CDR3 is built from 13 residues. Looked up from germline, CDR1 is SGHVS and CDR2 is FQNEAQ.

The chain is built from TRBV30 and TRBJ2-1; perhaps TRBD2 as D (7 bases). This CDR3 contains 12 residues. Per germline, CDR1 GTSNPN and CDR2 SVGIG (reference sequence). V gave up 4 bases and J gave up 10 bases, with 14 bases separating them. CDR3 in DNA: TGTGCCTGGACCCAGGAGGGGGGGGAGCAGTTCTTC. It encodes CAWTQEGGEQFF. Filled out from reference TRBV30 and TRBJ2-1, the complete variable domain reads SQTIHQWPATLVQPVGSPLSLECTVEGTSNPNLYWYRQAAGRGLQLLFYSVGIGQISSEVPQNLSASRPQDRQFILSSKKLLLSDSGFYLCAWTQEGGEQFFGPGTRLTVL.

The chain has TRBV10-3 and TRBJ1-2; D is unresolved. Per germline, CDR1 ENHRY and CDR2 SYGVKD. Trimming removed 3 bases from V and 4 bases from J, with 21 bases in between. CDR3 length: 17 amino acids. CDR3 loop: CAISDGAAAQSGYGYTF. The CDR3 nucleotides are TGTGCCATCAGTGATGGCGCGGCAGCCCAAAGTGGCTATGGCTACACCTTC.